This paragraph covers one T cell receptor beta chain sequence. Its antigen remains undetermined. Base qualities are missing; no much larger clone stands one base away. The immunoSEQ Assay, a bias-controlled multiplex PCR, was used to amplify TCRbeta CDR3 regions from genomic DNA. The paper's processing steps were these. Within the assay, amplification of reference gene primers was used to estimate how many nucleated cells each sample contained. Sequence reads were collapsed and filtered to measure the absolute abundance of every unique TCRbeta CDR3 rearrangement. For each sample, productive Simpson clonality was calculated by taking the square root of Simpson's diversity index across productive rearrangements. TCRdb stores this immuneACCESS table with in-frame sequences only. Part of the clones is absent; in the studies checked, under half of the shortfall reflects unresolved V genes, and no reason is known for the rest. V and J calls and clone size are copied from that table; D and trimming were computed from the DNA. Within this sample are 300,000 to 350,000 clones, with about 93% of them counted one time only. The ten top clones hold approximately 7.5% of the sample.

These data come from a study of blood T cell repertoires in COVID-19 (dated by TCRdb to 2018 to 2021). A note on the overall study: Samples covering the acute and convalescent phases of COVID-19 were provided by collaborators in the United States, Italy and Spain. The samples were drawn from two sources: the first 160 participants of the ongoing ImmuneRACE study, and approximately 1,300 subjects contributed by 6 global collaborators. The material from the prospective study consisted of cDNA or gDNA derived from T cells, B-cell-depleted T cells, or PBMCs. Deeply sampled blood TCRbeta repertoires from subjects exposed to, actively infected with, or recovered from COVID-19 were included in the dataset. The repertoires were released in a freely available public database meant as a resource for research on the immune response to SARS-CoV-2. Where available, HLA class I and class II types were obtained from metadata supplied by the sample provider rather than from assay-based typing. A de-identified subject ID, COVID-19 status, age in years and sex were almost always included in the sample metadata. Results the study describes overall, beyond this receptor: How much clinical and demographic metadata was included differed by source and by participant, and the metadata was provided uncurated.

In Seattle, one collaborating source enrolled patients while the infection was active and tracked those patients longitudinally over the course of disease. The collaborating institutions used their own protocols to collect whole blood in K2EDTA tubes. For TCRbeta analysis, collaborators shipped samples as frozen whole blood, isolated PBMCs, or DNA extracted from either of those sample types. The sample taken for sequencing was peripheral blood. The sequence derives from a woman under 40 with COVID-19, enrolled during active disease.

The nucleotides are TGTGCCAGCTCACCGCTGCAGGGGGCCACCTACGAGCAGTACTTC. It codes for CASSPLQGATYEQYF. The rearranged segments are TRBV18 and TRBJ2-7; TRBD1 aligns with 8 central bases. Taken from cysteine to phenylalanine, the CDR3 has 15 residues. Here the CDR3 DNA is all that survives: 45 bases in frame from base 1. Ends trimmed: V by 3 bases, J by 2 bases; bases unmatched to a gene: 6. CDR1 KGHSH and CDR2 LQKENI are derived from the germline V gene.